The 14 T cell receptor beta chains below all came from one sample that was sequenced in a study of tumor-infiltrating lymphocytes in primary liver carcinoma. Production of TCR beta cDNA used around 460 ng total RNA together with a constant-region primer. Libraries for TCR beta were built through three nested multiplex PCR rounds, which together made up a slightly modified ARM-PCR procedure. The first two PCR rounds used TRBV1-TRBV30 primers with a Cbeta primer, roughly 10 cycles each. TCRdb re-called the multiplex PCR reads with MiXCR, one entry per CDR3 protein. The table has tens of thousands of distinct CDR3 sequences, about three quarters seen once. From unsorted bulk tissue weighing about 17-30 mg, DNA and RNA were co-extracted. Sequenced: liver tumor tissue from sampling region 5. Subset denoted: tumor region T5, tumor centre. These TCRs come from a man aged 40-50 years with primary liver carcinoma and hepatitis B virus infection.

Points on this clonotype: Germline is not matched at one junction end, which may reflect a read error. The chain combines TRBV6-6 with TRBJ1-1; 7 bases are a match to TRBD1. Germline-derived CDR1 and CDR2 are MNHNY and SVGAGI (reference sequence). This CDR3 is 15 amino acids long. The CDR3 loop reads CASSSQTDQGGEAFF. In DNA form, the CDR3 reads TGCGCCAGCAGTTCACAGACGGACCAGGGGGGTGAAGCTTTCTTT.

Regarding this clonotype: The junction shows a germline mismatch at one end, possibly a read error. The chain's CDR3 is CASSLGTYIDTQCF. The DNA for the CDR3 is TGTGCCAGCAGCTTGGGGACTTACATAGATACGCAGTGTTTT. The chain combines TRBV5-5 with TRBJ2-3; D perhaps matches TRBD2 (5 bases). Looked up from germline, CDR1 is SGHKS and CDR2 is YYEKEE (reference sequence). This CDR3 is built from 14 residues.

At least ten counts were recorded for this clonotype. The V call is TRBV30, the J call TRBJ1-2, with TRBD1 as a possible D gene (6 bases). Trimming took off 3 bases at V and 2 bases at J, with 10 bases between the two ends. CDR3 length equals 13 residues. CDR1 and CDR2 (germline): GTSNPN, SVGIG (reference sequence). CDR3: CAWRTGRNYGYTF. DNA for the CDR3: TGTGCCTGGAGGACAGGCAGAAACTATGGCTACACCTTC.

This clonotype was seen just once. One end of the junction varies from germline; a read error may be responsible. The CDR3 sequence is CASSGGAPPYKQYF. CDR3 sequence (DNA): TGTGCCAGCAGCGGGGGGGCTCCCCCCTACAAGCAGTATTTC. The chain has TRBV6-1 and TRBJ2-7; 8 nucleotides match TRBD2. The CDR3 has 14 residues. The germline gives CDR1 MNHNS, CDR2 SASEGT.

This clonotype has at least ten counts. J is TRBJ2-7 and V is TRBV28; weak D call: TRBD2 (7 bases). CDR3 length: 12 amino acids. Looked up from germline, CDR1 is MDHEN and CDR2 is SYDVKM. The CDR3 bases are TGTGCGATAAGGGGGGGCCCCTACGAGCAGTACTTC. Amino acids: CAIRGGPYEQYF.

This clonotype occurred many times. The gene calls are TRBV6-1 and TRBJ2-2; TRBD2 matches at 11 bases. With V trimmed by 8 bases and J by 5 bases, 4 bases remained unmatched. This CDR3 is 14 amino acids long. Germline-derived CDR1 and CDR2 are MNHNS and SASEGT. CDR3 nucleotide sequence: TGTGCCAGCGGGGGACTAGCGGTGACCGGGGAGCTGTTTTTT. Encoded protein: CASGGLAVTGELFF.

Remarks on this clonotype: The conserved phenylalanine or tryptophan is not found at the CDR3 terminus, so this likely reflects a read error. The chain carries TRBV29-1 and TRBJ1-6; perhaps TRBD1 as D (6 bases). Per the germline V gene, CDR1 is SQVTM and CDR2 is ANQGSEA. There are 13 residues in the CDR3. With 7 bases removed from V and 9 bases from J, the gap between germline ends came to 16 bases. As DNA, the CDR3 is TGCAGCGCTGCGACAGGATCGACTTCACCCCTCCACATT. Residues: CSAATGSTSPLHI.

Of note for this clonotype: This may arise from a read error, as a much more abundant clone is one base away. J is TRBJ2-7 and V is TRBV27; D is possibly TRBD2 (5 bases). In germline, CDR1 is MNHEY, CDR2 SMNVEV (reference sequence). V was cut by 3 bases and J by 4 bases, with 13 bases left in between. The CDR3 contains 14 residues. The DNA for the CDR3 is TGTGCCAGCAGTTTTTCGGACTGGGAGTACGAGCAGTACTTC. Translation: CASSFSDWEYEQYF.

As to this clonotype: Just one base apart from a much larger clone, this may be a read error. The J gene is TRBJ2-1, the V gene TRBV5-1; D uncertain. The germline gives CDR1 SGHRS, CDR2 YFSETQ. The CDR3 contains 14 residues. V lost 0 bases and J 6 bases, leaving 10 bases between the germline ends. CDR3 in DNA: TGCGCCAGCAGCTTGGTGCCACAAGCCAATGAGCAGTTCTTC. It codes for CASSLVPQANEQFF.

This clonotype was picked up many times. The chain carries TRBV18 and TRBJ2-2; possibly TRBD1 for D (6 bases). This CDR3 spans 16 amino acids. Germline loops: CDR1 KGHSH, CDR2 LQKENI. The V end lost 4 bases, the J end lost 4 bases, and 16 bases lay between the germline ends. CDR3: CASSLDGQRFTGELFF. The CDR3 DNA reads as TGTGCCAGCTCACTGGACGGACAGCGGTTCACCGGGGAGCTGTTTTTT.

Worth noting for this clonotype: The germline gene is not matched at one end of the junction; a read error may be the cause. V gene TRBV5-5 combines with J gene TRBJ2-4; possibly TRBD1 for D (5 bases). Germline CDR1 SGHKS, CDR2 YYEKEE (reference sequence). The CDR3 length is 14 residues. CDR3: CATSLEQAKNIRCF. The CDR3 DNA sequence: TGTGCCACCAGCTTGGAACAGGCCAAAAACATTCGGTGCTTC.

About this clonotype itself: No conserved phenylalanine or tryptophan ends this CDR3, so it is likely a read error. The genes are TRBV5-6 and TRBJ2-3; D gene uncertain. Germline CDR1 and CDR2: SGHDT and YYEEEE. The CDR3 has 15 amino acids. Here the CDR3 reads CASRLGSVSTDTQYL. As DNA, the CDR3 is TGTGCCAGCAGATTGGGGTCTGTGAGCACAGATACGCAGTATCTT.

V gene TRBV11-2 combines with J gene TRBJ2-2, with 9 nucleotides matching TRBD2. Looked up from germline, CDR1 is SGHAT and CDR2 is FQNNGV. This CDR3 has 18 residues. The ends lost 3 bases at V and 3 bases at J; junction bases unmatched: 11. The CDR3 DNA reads TGTGCCAGCAGCTTCTCCACTAGCGGGCCTGCGGACACCGGGGAGCTGTTTTTT. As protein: CASSFSTSGPADTGELFF.

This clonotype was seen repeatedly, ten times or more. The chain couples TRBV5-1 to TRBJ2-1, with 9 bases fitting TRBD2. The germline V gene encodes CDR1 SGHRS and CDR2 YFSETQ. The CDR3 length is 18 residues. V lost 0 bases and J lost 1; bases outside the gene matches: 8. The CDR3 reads CASSLDGSGSTSYNEQFF. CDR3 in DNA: TGCGCCAGCAGCTTGGACGGTAGCGGGAGTACGTCCTACAATGAGCAGTTCTTC.